Presented here are 5 T cell receptor beta chains from one specimen sequenced in a study of T cell repertoires in ileal Crohn's disease. Stated time point: proximal margin of the surgical specimen (macroscopically non-inflamed). Repertoires were generated with immunoSEQ multiplex PCR, while TCRdb's copy carries only in-frame clones and drops some. The data show thousands of clones, with roughly 78% seen just once and about 42% held by the top ten. Sequencing was carried out using ileal tissue. Receptors originate from an adult with Crohn's disease.

V gene TRBV19 combines with J gene TRBJ1-2; D is ambiguous. This CDR3 is 13 amino acids long. Trimming left V 6 bases short and J 1 base short, with 9 bases between. The germline V gene encodes CDR1 LNHDA and CDR2 SQIVND (reference sequence). The CDR3 bases are TGTGCCAGTAGACTCGACGGTAACTATGGCTACACCTTC. Translated: CASRLDGNYGYTF.

This chain uses TRBV7-8 with TRBJ1-4; D call uncertain. CDR3 size: 15 residues. Trimming removed 5 bases from V and 0 bases from J, with 10 bases in between. Germline assignment: CDR1 SGHVS and CDR2 FQNEAQ. The CDR3 DNA follows: TGTGCCAGCAGCCCCCCCCGAGCAACTAATGAAAAACTGTTTTTT. This gives the protein CASSPPRATNEKLFF.

This chain uses TRBV28 with TRBJ1-2; D is uncertain. The germline V gene has CDR1 MDHEN and CDR2 SYDVKM. This CDR3 is 12 amino acids long. In nucleotides, the CDR3 is TGTTTGTGCCTTGGAGCGAACTATGGCTACACCTTC. Its translation: CLCLGANYGYTF.

Concerning this clone itself: Other DNA variants within this sample encode the same CDR3. The chain's CDR3 is CASSPGPLRGYTF. In nucleotides, the CDR3 is TGTGCCAGCAGCCCGGGCCCCCTTCGGGGCTACACCTTC. The rearrangement joins TRBV27 to TRBJ1-2, with D unclear. Germline V CDR1 and CDR2: MNHEY, SMNVEV (reference sequence). This CDR3 has 13 residues. Trimming removed 6 bases from V and 8 bases from J, with 16 bases in between.

This chain uses TRBV5-6 with TRBJ2-2, with D unclear. The CDR3 extends over 13 amino acids. CDR1 and CDR2 (germline): SGHDT, YYEEEE. V lost 4 bases, J lost 1 base, and 5 bases lay in between. In DNA form, the CDR3 reads TGTGCCAGCAGCCCCGAGAACACCGGGGAGCTGTTTTTT. Protein sequence: CASSPENTGELFF.